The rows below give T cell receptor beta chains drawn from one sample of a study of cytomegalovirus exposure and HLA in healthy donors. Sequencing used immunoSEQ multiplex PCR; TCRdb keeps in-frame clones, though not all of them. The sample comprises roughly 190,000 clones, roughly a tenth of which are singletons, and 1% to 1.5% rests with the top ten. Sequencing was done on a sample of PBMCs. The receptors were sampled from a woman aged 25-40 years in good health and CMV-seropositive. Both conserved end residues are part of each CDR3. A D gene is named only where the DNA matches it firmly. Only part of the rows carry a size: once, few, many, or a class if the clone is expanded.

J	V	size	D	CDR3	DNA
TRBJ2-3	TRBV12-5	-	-	CASGLVLQASTDTQYF	TGTGCTAGTGGTTTGGTACTTCAGGCTAGCACAGATACGCAGTATTTT
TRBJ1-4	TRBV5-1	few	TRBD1	CASSLAGKGAYEKLFF	TGCGCCAGCAGCTTGGCCGGAAAGGGGGCATATGAAAAACTGTTTTTT
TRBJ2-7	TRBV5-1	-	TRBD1	CASSLDGTGGHYEQYF	TGCGCCAGCAGCTTGGATGGGACAGGGGGCCACTACGAGCAGTACTTC
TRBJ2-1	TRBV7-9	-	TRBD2	CASSFSKLAKEFF	TGTGCCAGCAGCTTTTCCAAACTAGCGAAGGAGTTCTTC
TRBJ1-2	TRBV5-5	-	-	CASSPQTANYGYTF	TGTGCCAGCAGCCCCCAGACAGCTAACTATGGCTACACCTTC
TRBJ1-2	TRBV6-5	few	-	CASSFGQSAGGYTF	TGTGCCAGCAGTTTCGGACAGAGCGCAGGTGGCTACACCTTC
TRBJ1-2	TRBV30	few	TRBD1	CAWRGQARTYGYTF	TGTGCCTGGAGAGGACAGGCCCGCACCTATGGCTACACCTTC
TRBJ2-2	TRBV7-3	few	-	CASSFAGGDTGELFF	TGTGCCAGCAGCTTCGCAGGAGGGGACACCGGGGAGCTGTTTTTT
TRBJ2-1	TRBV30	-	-	CAWSTTGSGEQFF	TGTGCCTGGAGTACTACAGGTTCGGGCGAGCAGTTCTTC
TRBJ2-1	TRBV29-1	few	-	CSVDGRGFSYNEQFF	TGCAGCGTTGATGGCAGGGGTTTCTCCTACAATGAGCAGTTCTTC
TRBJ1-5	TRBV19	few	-	CASSKRQSILNQPQHF	TGTGCCAGTAGTAAGAGACAGTCCATCCTCAATCAGCCCCAGCATTTT
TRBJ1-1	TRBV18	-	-	CASSPTKREAFF	TGTGCCAGCTCACCTACCAAACGGGAAGCTTTCTTT
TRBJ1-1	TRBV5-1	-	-	CASNFLPGETEAFF	TGCGCCAGCAACTTTCTACCAGGGGAGACTGAAGCTTTCTTT
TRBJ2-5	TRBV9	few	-	CASSPDSKETQYF	TGTGCCAGCAGCCCTGACAGTAAAGAGACCCAGTACTTC
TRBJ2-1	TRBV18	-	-	CASSPLPTTSYNEQFF	TGTGCCAGCTCGCCTCTTCCAACTACGTCCTACAATGAGCAGTTCTTC
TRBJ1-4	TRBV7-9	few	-	CASSLARELFF	TGTGCCAGCAGCTTAGCCAGGGAACTGTTTTTT
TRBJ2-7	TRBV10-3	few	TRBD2	CAISGSGTLYEQYF	TGTGCCATCAGCGGTAGCGGGACCTTATACGAGCAGTACTTC
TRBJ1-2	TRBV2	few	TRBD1	CASNSAGQRTYTF	TGTGCCAGCAATTCGGCGGGACAGCGGACCTACACCTTC
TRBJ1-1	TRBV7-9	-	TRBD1	CASSTRGRRNTEAFF	TGTGCCAGCAGCACAAGGGGGCGGAGGAACACTGAAGCTTTCTTT
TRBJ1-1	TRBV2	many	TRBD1	CAGQELENTEAFF	TGTGCCGGACAGGAATTAGAAAACACTGAAGCTTTCTTT
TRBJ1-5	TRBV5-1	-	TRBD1	CASSLGQGGNQPQHF	TGCGCCAGCAGCTTGGGACAGGGGGGCAATCAGCCCCAGCATTTT
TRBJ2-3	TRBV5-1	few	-	CASRPDSNTQYF	TGCGCCAGCCGCCCGGACTCAAATACGCAGTATTTT
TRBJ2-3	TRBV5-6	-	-	CASSLGTVFTDTQYF	TGTGCCAGCAGCTTGGGAACGGTATTCACAGATACGCAGTATTTT
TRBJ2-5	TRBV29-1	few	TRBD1	CSVVRADRDQETQYF	TGCAGCGTTGTTCGTGCCGACAGGGACCAAGAGACCCAGTACTTC
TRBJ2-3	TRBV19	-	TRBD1	CASRGTGRTDTQYF	TGTGCCAGTAGAGGGACAGGAAGGACAGATACGCAGTATTTT
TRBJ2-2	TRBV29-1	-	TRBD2	CSVDGLAGGTNTGELFF	TGCAGCGTTGATGGACTAGCGGGAGGGACGAACACCGGGGAGCTGTTTTTT
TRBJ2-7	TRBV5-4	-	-	CASSMAQGSREQYF	TGTGCCAGCAGCATGGCTCAGGGTTCGCGGGAGCAGTACTTC
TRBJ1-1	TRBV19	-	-	CASLRGGGFTEAFF	TGTGCCAGTCTCCGAGGCGGGGGATTCACTGAAGCTTTCTTT
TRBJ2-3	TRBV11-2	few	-	CASSSDRSSADTQYF	TGTGCCAGCAGCTCCGACAGGAGCTCGGCGGATACGCAGTATTTT
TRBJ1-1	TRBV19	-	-	CASSTDRNTEAFF	TGTGCCAGTAGCACGGACAGGAACACTGAAGCTTTCTTT
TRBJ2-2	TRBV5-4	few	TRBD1	CASSSPTGGSIGELFF	TGTGCCAGCAGCTCACCGACAGGGGGCTCGATCGGGGAGCTGTTTTTT